Sequencing of this T cell receptor (beta chain) was carried out in a study of regulatory T cells in long-lasting Graves disease. The wider study: Patients with new Graves' disease had used antithyroid drugs below 3 months. Study-wide points: Sample size, which was small, may have reduced accuracy.

This CDR3 is built from 14 residues. Sample time point: newly diagnosed GD, antithyroid drugs for less than 3 months. PBMC-extracted RNA yielded the TCR library. Blood from the periphery, approximately 8.6 milliliters in all, was drawn into EDTA tubes. Remarks on this clonotype: Its antigen remains unidentified. This may arise from a read error, as a much more abundant clone is one base away.

With iRepertoire HTBI primers and Arm-PCR of CDR3 regions, TCR beta libraries were built. Via MiXCR, TCRdb re-called the multiplex PCR reads, giving one row per CDR3 protein. Here the sample spans about 400,000 distinct CDR3 sequences, about 16% being singletons. The sequence was obtained from a female donor with Graves disease. The rearrangement uses TRBV12-3 or TRBV12-4 and TRBJ2-7; D may correspond to TRBD1 or TRBD2 (5 bases each). The sequencing here drew on peripheral blood mononuclear cells (PBMCs), taken at new diagnosis, from a patient treated with antithyroid drugs. The chain's CDR3 is CAGSLSGGFYEQYF. CDR3 DNA sequence: TGTGCCGGCAGTTTAAGTGGGGGATTCTACGAGCAGTACTTC.